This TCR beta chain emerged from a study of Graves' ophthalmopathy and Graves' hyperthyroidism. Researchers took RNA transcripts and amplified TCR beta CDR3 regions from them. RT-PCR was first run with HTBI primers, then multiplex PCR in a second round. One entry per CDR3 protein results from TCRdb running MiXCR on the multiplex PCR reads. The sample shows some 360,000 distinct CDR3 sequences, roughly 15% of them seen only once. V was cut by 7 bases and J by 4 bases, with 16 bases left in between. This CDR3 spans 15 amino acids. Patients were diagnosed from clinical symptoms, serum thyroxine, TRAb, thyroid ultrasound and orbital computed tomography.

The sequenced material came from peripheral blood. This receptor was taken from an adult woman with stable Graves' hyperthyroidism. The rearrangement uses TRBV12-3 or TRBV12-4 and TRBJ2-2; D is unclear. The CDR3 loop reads CASIPNGRSTGELFF. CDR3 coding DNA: TGTGCCAGCATCCCTAACGGGCGGTCCACCGGGGAGCTGTTTTTT.